This T cell receptor beta chain stems from a study of blood T cell repertoires in COVID-19. Study in general: The study drew acute and convalescent COVID-19 samples from the United States, Italy and Spain. T cells, B-cell-depleted T cells, or PBMCs provided the cDNA or gDNA that served as material.

Donors were grouped by their self-reported clinical history. Cohort 3 recovery required two negative PCRs, clearance, or symptom resolution. Clones were read by immunoSEQ multiplex PCR, and TCRdb kept only the in-frame ones, dropping some. Counted here are a few hundred thousand clones, around 89% occurring once; the ten biggest clones make up approximately 2%. Germline V gene data show CDR1 as SGHNT and CDR2 as YENEEA. This CDR3 contains 15 residues. The ends lost 5 bases at V and 0 bases at J; junction bases unmatched: 2. Sequenced material: PBMCs or T cells enriched from blood (not recorded which). The sequence derives from a woman between 40 and 55 years old who had recovered from COVID-19. The J gene is TRBJ2-2, the V gene TRBV11-3; 8 bases line up with TRBD2. As DNA, the CDR3 is TGTGCCAGCAGCGTAGCGGGGACGAACACCGGGGAGCTGTTTTTT. Encoded protein: CASSVAGTNTGELFF.